This passage covers 12 T cell receptor beta chains from one sample sequenced in a study of response to subunit inactivated influenza vaccine. MiXCR, run by TCRdb on the RT-PCR reads, gives a single entry per CDR3 protein. The table has fewer than 800,000 distinct CDR3 sequences, 15% to 19% seen once. The sequencing here drew on PBMCs from blood, taken 11 to 12 days after vaccination. These TCRs come from a man in his fifties who received an inactivated influenza vaccine.

This chain links TRBV3-1 with TRBJ1-1; weak D call: TRBD1 (6 bases). Germline CDR1 is LGHDT and CDR2 is YNNKEL (reference sequence). V was pared by 1 base and J by 5 bases, with 11 bases between. This CDR3 comprises 14 residues. The DNA of the CDR3 is TGTGCCAGCAGCCAAGTCGGCCAGGGGACTGAAGCTTTCTTT. Protein sequence: CASSQVGQGTEAFF.

The chain recombines TRBV12-3 or TRBV12-4 with TRBJ1-1; tentative D call: TRBD1 (6 bases). This CDR3 has 12 amino acids. The V end lost 3 bases, the J end lost 7 bases, and 9 bases lay between the germline ends. This chain's CDR3 is CASSLAQGEAFF. As DNA, the CDR3 is TGTGCCAGCAGTTTGGCACAGGGTGAAGCTTTCTTT.

This clonotype showed up just a few times. The V call is TRBV7-9, the J call TRBJ1-4, with a tentative D call TRBD1 (6 bases). Germline lookup yields CDR1 SEHNR and CDR2 FQNEAQ (reference sequence). The CDR3 runs 14 residues. The V and J ends lost 5 bases and 14 bases respectively, with 21 bases between them. The CDR3 coding sequence is TGTGCCAGCAGCCCAGGGGCTTCAGGAGATAAGCTGTTTTTT. This codes for CASSPGASGDKLFF.

This clonotype was picked up a small number of times. V usage is TRBV4-3 and J usage is TRBJ1-4; unclear D gene. V gave up 0 bases and J gave up 5 bases, with 10 bases separating them. The CDR3 runs to 15 residues. Looked up from germline, CDR1 is LGHNA and CDR2 is YSLEER. The chain's CDR3 is CASSQDYTRNEKLFF. The DNA of the CDR3 is TGCGCCAGCAGCCAAGATTACACCCGCAATGAAAAACTGTTTTTT.

This clonotype was seen more than once but under ten times. The chain links TRBV20-1 to TRBJ2-6; the match to TRBD1 covers 9 bases. Germline V CDR1 and CDR2: DFQATT, SNEGSKA (reference sequence). This CDR3 comprises 16 residues. The junction had 6 bases not matched to a gene; V was cut back by 6 bases and J by 0 bases. The CDR3 DNA follows: TGCAGTGCGCCGGACAGGGGCAGCTCTGGGGCCAACGTCCTGACTTTC. This sequence encodes CSAPDRGSSGANVLTF.

There are a few counts of this clonotype. The chain uses TRBV30 and TRBJ1-5; 9 bases are shared with TRBD1. The germline gives CDR1 GTSNPN, CDR2 SVGIG (reference sequence). This CDR3 contains 16 residues. Trimming took 0 bases from V and 6 from J; bases not matched to a gene: 9. The CDR3 reads CAWSVYGTGGIQPQHF. In nucleotides, the CDR3 is TGTGCCTGGAGTGTATACGGAACAGGGGGCATTCAGCCCCAGCATTTT.

This clonotype has at least ten counts. The rearrangement joins TRBV27 to TRBJ2-1, with D maybe TRBD2 (6 bases). Trimming left V 2 bases short and J 8 bases short, with 10 bases between. The CDR3 contains 13 residues. Per the germline V gene, CDR1 is MNHEY and CDR2 is SMNVEV (reference sequence). The CDR3 spells CASSLSGLDEQFF. The CDR3 nucleotides read TGTGCCAGCAGTTTAAGCGGGTTAGATGAGCAGTTCTTC.

The chain combines TRBV7-2 with TRBJ2-1, with 9 bases lining up with TRBD1. V lost 3 bases and J lost 9; bases outside the gene matches: 9. The germline V gene encodes CDR1 SGHTA and CDR2 FQGNSA. The CDR3 spans 15 residues. CDR3 loop: CASSFGRTGGGEQFF. In DNA form, the CDR3 reads TGTGCCAGCAGCTTTGGAAGAACAGGGGGCGGTGAGCAGTTCTTC. Full variable domain (rest looked up from reference TRBV7-2 and TRBJ2-1): GAGVSQSPSNKVTEKGKDVELRCDPISGHTALYWYRQSLGQGLEFLIYFQGNSAPDKSGLPSDRFSAERTGGSVSTLTIQRTQQEDSAVYLCASSFGRTGGGEQFFGPGTRLTVL.

The chain employs TRBV18 and TRBJ2-1; D is undetermined. Trimming stripped 3 bases from V and 9 bases from J, with 9 bases between. Per germline, CDR1 KGHSH and CDR2 LQKENI. The CDR3 extends over 12 amino acids. CDR3 coding DNA: TGTGCCAGCTCACCCGTTTTATTTGAGCAGTTCTTC. It specifies CASSPVLFEQFF.

This clonotype was observed a few times. V gene TRBV5-1 combines with J gene TRBJ2-3; 11 nucleotides line up with TRBD2. Germline V gene lookup returns CDR1 SGHRS and CDR2 YFSETQ. J lost 4 bases, V lost 3 bases, and 7 bases had no gene match. The CDR3 has 16 amino acids. CDR3 region: CASSSRLAGSSDTQYF. CDR3 DNA sequence: TGCGCCAGCAGCTCTAGACTAGCGGGATCTTCAGATACGCAGTATTTT.

This clonotype was detected ten times or more. The chain employs TRBV4-1 and TRBJ2-1; 8 bases fit TRBD1. This CDR3 has 21 amino acids. Germline V CDR1 and CDR2: MGHRA, YSYEKL. V shed 0 bases and J 0 bases; nucleotides not matched to a gene: 16. CDR3 coding DNA: TGCGCCAGCAGCCAAGAGCTACGGACAGGGCTAATTGGAAGCTCCTACAATGAGCAGTTCTTC. It yields the protein CASSQELRTGLIGSSYNEQFF.

The V and J genes are TRBV7-2 and TRBJ1-1; D may be TRBD1 (5 bases). The germline V and J ends were trimmed by 5 bases and 4 bases, with 20 bases remaining between them. Germline CDR1 is SGHTA and CDR2 is FQGNSA. The CDR3 consists of 16 residues. CDR3 in DNA: TGTGCCAGCAGCCGGGACTCGGGAGGGGTGGCCACTGAAGCTTTCTTT. Its translation: CASSRDSGGVATEAFF. Full variable domain (missing parts from reference TRBV7-2 and TRBJ1-1): GAGVSQSPSNKVTEKGKDVELRCDPISGHTALYWYRQSLGQGLEFLIYFQGNSAPDKSGLPSDRFSAERTGGSVSTLTIQRTQQEDSAVYLCASSRDSGGVATEAFFGQGTRLTVV.